This entry lists 16 T cell receptor beta chains sequenced from one sample in a study of cytomegalovirus exposure and HLA in healthy donors. TCRdb keeps only in-frame clones here, not all; method: immunoSEQ multiplex PCR. The table has about 130,000 clones, about nine tenths seen once; the top ten hold more than 1.5%. Material: PBMCs. All receptors come from a woman younger than 35 in good health and CMV-seronegative.

The chain links TRBV7-8 to TRBJ2-2; the D gene is possibly TRBD2 (5 bases). The CDR3 is made up of 13 amino acids. Germline V gene data show CDR1 as SGHVS and CDR2 as FQNEAQ. Trimming removed 5 bases at V and 10 bases at J, with 14 bases between. This chain's CDR3 is CASSLNLAVELFF. CDR3 nucleotide sequence: TGTGCCAGCAGCCTAAACCTAGCTGTGGAGCTGTTTTTT.

The chain employs TRBV7-8 and TRBJ2-3; perhaps TRBD2 as D (5 bases). CDR1 SGHVS and CDR2 FQNEAQ come from the germline V gene. V was clipped by 5 bases and J by 0 bases, with 12 bases between them. The CDR3 covers 15 residues. The CDR3 nucleotides read TGTGCCAGCAGCCGTCTGCGGACTAGCACAGATACGCAGTATTTT. It translates to CASSRLRTSTDTQYF.

The chain combines TRBV5-1 with TRBJ2-3, with a possible D match to TRBD2 (7 bases). V lost 0 bases and J lost 0, with 11 bases in between. This CDR3 comprises 16 residues. Germline V gene sequence: CDR1 SGHRS, CDR2 YFSETQ. The CDR3 sequence is CASSLGGGPSTDTQYF. The CDR3 nucleotides are TGCGCCAGCAGCTTGGGGGGGGGCCCTAGCACAGATACGCAGTATTTT.

Comments on this clone: Distinct nucleotide sequences in the sample also encode this CDR3. The chain joins TRBV27 to TRBJ2-7; D possibly corresponds to TRBD1 (5 bases). The V gene's germline CDR1 is MNHEY and CDR2 SMNVEV (reference sequence). Trimming removed 6 bases at V and 3 bases at J, with 9 bases between. The CDR3 spans 12 residues. CDR3 sequence: CASSPTGYEQYF. The CDR3 DNA follows: TGTGCCAGCAGCCCTACAGGCTACGAGCAGTACTTC.

This chain links TRBV2 with TRBJ2-7; 10 positions agree with TRBD1. The CDR3 has 13 amino acids. Germline CDR1 is SNHLY and CDR2 is FYNNEI. The V gene end was trimmed by 6 bases and the J gene end by 5 bases; junction bases not matched to a gene: 4. CDR3 protein: CASRDRGRDEQYF. Written as DNA, the CDR3 is TGTGCCAGCAGAGACAGGGGGCGCGACGAGCAGTACTTC. Together with reference TRBV2 and TRBJ2-7, the CDR3 gives the full variable domain: EPEVTQTPSHQVTQMGQEVILRCVPISNHLYFYWYRQILGQKVEFLVSFYNNEISEKSEIFDDQFSVERPDGSNFTLKIRSTKLEDSAMYFCASRDRGRDEQYFGPGTRLTVT.

This chain uses TRBV19 with TRBJ1-1, with D tentatively TRBD1 (5 bases). The germline gives CDR1 LNHDA, CDR2 SQIVND (reference sequence). The CDR3 is 15 residues long. With 9 bases removed from V and 0 bases from J, the gap between germline ends came to 17 bases. CDR3 sequence: CASGRGMGLNTEAFF. CDR3 nucleotide sequence: TGTGCCAGCGGTAGGGGCATGGGCCTGAACACTGAAGCTTTCTTT.

The chain carries TRBV5-4 and TRBJ2-7, with 15 nucleotides matching TRBD2. Looked up from germline, CDR1 is SGHNT and CDR2 is YYREEE (reference sequence). The CDR3 runs to 15 residues. Trimming removed 3 bases from V and 3 bases from J; junction bases left unmatched: 1. The CDR3 region has the DNA TGTGCCAGCAGCTCGGGACTAGCGGGAGGCTACGAGCAGTACTTC. Translation gives CASSSGLAGGYEQYF.

The chain uses TRBV19 and TRBJ2-7; TRBD2 might be the D (5 bases). Germline-derived CDR1 and CDR2 are LNHDA and SQIVND (reference sequence). Trimming took 1 base from V and 5 from J, leaving 12 bases between them. This CDR3 is 14 amino acids long. The chain's CDR3 is CASSIVRGFDEQYF. In DNA form, the CDR3 reads TGTGCCAGTAGTATAGTTCGGGGTTTCGACGAGCAGTACTTC. Full variable domain (outside the CDR3, taken from reference TRBV19 and TRBJ2-7): DGGITQSPKYLFRKEGQNVTLSCEQNLNHDAMYWYRQDPGQGLRLIYYSQIVNDFQKGDIAEGYSVSREKKESFPLTVTSAQKNPTAFYLCASSIVRGFDEQYFGPGTRLTVT.

The chain carries TRBV4-1 and TRBJ2-1; 7 bases agree with TRBD1. Germline values: CDR1 MGHRA, CDR2 YSYEKL. CDR3 size: 15 residues. V shed 0 bases and J 4 bases; nucleotides not matched to a gene: 3. The CDR3, as DNA: TGCGCCAGCAGCCAAGATAACAGGGGATACAATGAGCAGTTCTTC. Translation: CASSQDNRGYNEQFF.

The chain carries TRBV27 and TRBJ2-1, with TRBD2 matching 10 bases. The length of the CDR3 is 15 residues. J gave up 4 bases and V 6 bases, and 6 bases lay outside the gene matches. CDR1 and CDR2 from the germline V gene are MNHEY and SMNVEV (reference sequence). Written as DNA, the CDR3 is TGTGCCAGCAGCCGAGCGGGAGGGAGGTACAATGAGCAGTTCTTC. Its translation is CASSRAGGRYNEQFF.

V and J are TRBV9 and TRBJ1-2, with 9 positions matching TRBD1. The germline V gene encodes CDR1 SGDLS and CDR2 YYNGEE. The CDR3 loop spans 15 amino acids. After removal of 4 bases from V and 2 bases from J, the junction contained 6 bases not matched to a gene. The CDR3 sequence is CASSSTGTGNYGYTF. CDR3 in DNA: TGTGCCAGCAGCTCAACCGGGACAGGGAACTATGGCTACACCTTC.

V is TRBV11-2 and J is TRBJ2-7; 10 bases match TRBD1. CDR3 length: 14 residues. V shed 1 base, J shed 7 bases, and the junction held 4 bases outside the gene matches. Germline V CDR1 and CDR2: SGHAT, FQNNGV. The CDR3 reads CASSLGQGAREQYF. Written as DNA, the CDR3 is TGTGCCAGCAGCTTAGGACAGGGGGCAAGGGAGCAGTACTTC. Full variable domain (outside the CDR3, taken from reference TRBV11-2 and TRBJ2-7): EAGVAQSPRYKIIEKRQSVAFWCNPISGHATLYWYQQILGQGPKLLIQFQNNGVVDDSQLPKDRFSAERLKGVDSTLKIQPAKLEDSAVYLCASSLGQGAREQYFGPGTRLTVT.

The V call is TRBV7-8, the J call TRBJ2-2; D perhaps matches TRBD1 (5 bases). This CDR3 has 14 residues. V was pared by 3 bases and J by 2 bases, with 7 bases between. Germline CDR1 reads SGHVS; CDR2 reads FQNEAQ. DNA of the CDR3: TGTGCCAGCAGCTTCGACAGAAACACCGGGGAGCTGTTTTTT. Encoded protein: CASSFDRNTGELFF. Using reference TRBV7-8 and TRBJ2-2 for the parts outside the CDR3, the full variable domain is GAGVSQSPRYKVAKRGQDVALRCDPISGHVSLFWYQQALGQGPEFLTYFQNEAQLDKSGLPSDRFFAERPEGSVSTLKIQRTQQEDSAVYLCASSFDRNTGELFFGEGSRLTVL.

This clone was observed once. This rearrangement joins TRBV2 to TRBJ2-5; no firm D call. This CDR3 is built from 12 residues. Looked up from germline, CDR1 is SNHLY and CDR2 is FYNNEI. Trimming took 0 bases from V and 7 from J, leaving 6 bases between them. CDR3 sequence reads: CASSEAPGTQYF. The CDR3 DNA sequence: TGTGCCAGCAGTGAAGCCCCCGGGACCCAGTACTTC.

This clone was recorded only once. This chain uses TRBV25-1 with TRBJ2-7, with 7 bases matching TRBD1. V shed 5 bases, J shed 0 bases, and the junction held 1 base outside the gene matches. CDR3 size: 13 residues. CDR1 and CDR2 from the germline V gene are MGHDK and SYGVNS. The chain's CDR3 is CASSWDSSYEQYF. CDR3 nucleotides: TGTGCCAGCAGTTGGGACAGCTCCTACGAGCAGTACTTC.

The chain combines TRBV5-4 with TRBJ2-7; a weak D match, TRBD1 (5 bases). Germline assignment: CDR1 SGHNT and CDR2 YYREEE (reference sequence). The V and J ends lost 1 base and 11 bases respectively, with 13 bases between them. The CDR3 totals 12 residues. This CDR3 reads CASSLLKTEEYF. The CDR3 region has the DNA TGTGCCAGCAGCTTGCTAAAGACAGAAGAGTACTTC.